The clone carrying this TCR beta chain came up many times. Trimming shortened V by 4 bases and J by 1 base, and 14 bases separated the two germline ends. The germline V gene has CDR1 SGHTA and CDR2 FQGNSA. The CDR3 spans 16 residues. These data originate in a study of neurological immune-mediated disorders. The cDNA was generated by 5'RACE with 10-nucleotide random UMIs. TCRdb independently ran MiXCR on the 5' RACE reads; one entry per CDR3 protein. The sample lists tens of thousands of distinct CDR3 sequences, approximately 13% occurring once. This receptor was obtained from a woman aged 55 to 70 with HTLV-1-associated myelopathy (HAM/TSP). The sample taken for sequencing was PBMCs. The J gene is TRBJ2-4, the V gene TRBV7-2; D unresolved. The CDR3 reads CASSYQSTVAKNIQYF. The CDR3 DNA reads as TGTGCCAGCAGCTACCAGTCAACTGTGGCCAAAAACATTCAGTACTTC.